This T cell receptor (beta chain) was recovered during a study of T cell responses to AZD1222 COVID-19 vaccine. The study, taken as a whole, reports: Spike as a whole was targeted by vaccine-associated CD4 TCRs, dominant at 160-218 and 743-854. Spike-specific TCR breadth and depth both grew after two AZD1222 doses.

Profiling relied on immunoSEQ multiplex PCR, and the TCRdb table lists in-frame clones only, not all of them. The sample shows approximately 110,000 clones, around 82% of them seen only once. CDR1 SQVTM and CDR2 ANQGSEA come from the germline V gene. V gave up 2 bases and J gave up 7 bases, with 14 bases separating them. This CDR3 comprises 14 residues. Concerning this clone itself: As yet, its antigen is unknown.

The V call is TRBV29-1, the J call TRBJ2-2; D call uncertain. Sequenced here: peripheral blood, sampled on day 0 of AZD1222 vaccination. The sequence was collected from an adult in good health. CDR3 in amino acids: CSVETPTVHGELFF. In nucleotides, the CDR3 is TGCAGCGTTGAAACACCTACCGTCCACGGGGAGCTGTTTTTT.